These 18 T cell receptor beta chains came from one sample sequenced in a study of CD8+CD57+ T cells in acquired aplastic anemia. CDR3 and TCR beta VDJ profiling relied on a genomic DNA template. MiXCR, applied by TCRdb to the reads, yields one record per CDR3 protein. Of around 170,000 distinct CDR3 sequences listed, about half are singletons. Sequenced: sorted CD4+, CD8+, or CD8+CD57+ T cells (not recorded which) from PBMCs. The receptors were sampled from a human donor in good health.

This clonotype was observed at least ten times. The chain couples TRBV20-1 to TRBJ1-5; D unclear. This CDR3 comprises 12 residues. Germline CDR1 reads DFQATT; CDR2 reads SNEGSKA (reference sequence). The germline V and J ends were trimmed by 2 bases and 4 bases, with 6 bases remaining between them. CDR3 sequence: CSARPVNQPQHF. The CDR3, as DNA: TGCAGTGCTAGACCCGTTAATCAGCCCCAGCATTTT.

At least ten counts were recorded for this clonotype. The chain couples TRBV19 to TRBJ2-5; 11 bases fit TRBD1. Unmatched junction bases numbered 7, after V lost 5 bases and J lost 5 bases. This CDR3 region has 15 residues. CDR1 is LNHDA, CDR2 SQIVND, per germline (reference sequence). The CDR3 DNA reads TGTGCCAGTAGTCCCGGGGACAGGGGGTTTGAGACCCAGTACTTC. Protein product: CASSPGDRGFETQYF.

This clonotype was counted ten times or more. This sequence joins TRBV7-9 and TRBJ2-7; D is tentatively TRBD1 or TRBD2 (5 bases each). This CDR3 comprises 15 residues. Germline V lookup: CDR1 SEHNR, CDR2 FQNEAQ (reference sequence). V was cut by 5 bases and J by 5 bases, with 19 bases left in between. The CDR3 reads CASSLGRVWGHEQYF. In nucleotides, the CDR3 is TGTGCCAGCAGCCTAGGCCGGGTGTGGGGACACGAGCAGTACTTC.

This sequence joins TRBV12-3 or TRBV12-4 and TRBJ2-5; weak D call: TRBD2 (6 bases). There are 10 residues in the CDR3. Trimming shortened V by 8 bases and J by 5 bases, and 6 bases separated the two germline ends. In DNA, the CDR3 is TGTGCCAGCGGGGGGGAGACCCAGTACTTC. Translation gives CASGGETQYF.

This sequence joins TRBV20-1 and TRBJ2-5; D is unclear. Trimming pared 1 base from V and 4 bases from J, leaving 13 bases between. The CDR3 consists of 14 residues. Germline assignment: CDR1 DFQATT and CDR2 SNEGSKA (reference sequence). The CDR3 DNA is TGCAGTGCTAGAGTACGTGGAGAAGGAGAGACCCAGTACTTC. This codes for CSARVRGEGETQYF.

This rearrangement joins TRBV30 to TRBJ1-1; D remains unclear. The V end lost 1 base, the J end lost 0 bases, and 12 bases lay between the germline ends. The CDR3 is 15 residues long. Germline CDR1 GTSNPN, CDR2 SVGIG (reference sequence). The CDR3 sequence: CAWSASAGMNTEAFF. CDR3 DNA: TGTGCCTGGAGTGCCTCGGCAGGTATGAACACTGAAGCTTTCTTT.

This clonotype has at least ten counts. This chain joins TRBV7-3 and TRBJ2-3, with 9 bases that match TRBD2. CDR3 length: 15 amino acids. V lost 5 bases to trimming and J lost 3 bases; unmatched junction nucleotides: 6. From germline, CDR1 is SGHTA and CDR2 FQGTGA. The CDR3 reads CASSRRGGGTDTQYF. Here the CDR3 DNA reads TGTGCCAGCAGCCGACGCGGGGGGGGGACAGATACGCAGTATTTT.

This clonotype has a count of ten or more. V and J are TRBV10-1 and TRBJ2-7, with D possibly TRBD2 on 6 matching bases. CDR1 is WNHNN, CDR2 SYGVQD, per germline (reference sequence). This CDR3 region has 9 residues. V was shortened by 10 bases and J by 7 bases, with 8 bases between the two germline ends. The CDR3 spells CAIGGEQYF. The CDR3 region has the DNA TGCGCCATTGGGGGGGAGCAGTACTTC.

This clonotype was recorded a few times. The chain combines TRBV10-3 with TRBJ1-2; D is unclear. This CDR3 contains 12 residues. V gave up 4 bases and J gave up 6 bases, with 9 bases separating them. Looked up from germline, CDR1 is ENHRY and CDR2 is SYGVKD. As DNA, the CDR3 is TGTGCCATCAGTGCTAAGGGAGATGGCTACACCTTC. This codes for CAISAKGDGYTF.

The genes are TRBV11-2 and TRBJ1-5; a weak D match, TRBD1 (5 bases). CDR1 is SGHAT and CDR2 is FQNNGV in the germline V gene. The CDR3 is made up of 16 amino acids. V was trimmed by 2 bases and J by 5 bases, leaving 16 bases between them. The CDR3 DNA follows: TGTGCCAGCAGCTTACCCTACGGGACCCCTTATCAGCCCCAGCATTTT. Encoded protein: CASSLPYGTPYQPQHF.

The genes are TRBV19 and TRBJ2-7; D is uncertain. CDR3 length: 15 residues. CDR1 LNHDA and CDR2 SQIVND come from the germline V gene (reference sequence). Between the trimmed V and J ends, which lost 6 bases and 0 bases, there was a span of 15 bases. CDR3 coding DNA: TGTGCCAGTAGACCCCTTGGCAACCTCTCCTACGAGCAGTACTTC. Translation: CASRPLGNLSYEQYF.

Regarding this clonotype: Given a much more abundant clone one base away, this may be a read error. DNA of the CDR3: TGTGCCAGCAGTTACTCTGACCGACGTCAGACCCAGTACTTC. It codes for CASSYSDRRQTQYF. The V gene is TRBV6-5, the J gene TRBJ2-5; D remains unclear. Trimming removed 0 bases from V and 6 bases from J, with 11 bases in between. The CDR3 runs 14 residues. CDR1 and CDR2 from the germline V gene are MNHEY and SVGAGI.

The genes are TRBV4-1 and TRBJ2-1, with TRBD2 matching over 8 bases. The V segment lost 4 bases and the J segment 2 bases; nucleotides outside the gene matches: 19. The CDR3 extends over 20 amino acids. Per the germline V gene, CDR1 is MGHRA and CDR2 is YSYEKL. The CDR3 sequence: CASSRDASGGGPPTYNEQFF. Written as DNA, the CDR3 is TGCGCCAGCAGCCGAGACGCAAGCGGGGGAGGACCCCCCACCTACAATGAGCAGTTCTTC.

This sequence joins TRBV19 and TRBJ1-5, with 12 bases lining up with TRBD1. The CDR3 is 17 amino acids. Germline assignment: CDR1 LNHDA and CDR2 SQIVND (reference sequence). Unmatched junction bases numbered 8, after V lost 5 bases and J lost 3 bases. In nucleotides, the CDR3 is TGTGCCAGTAGTGGCCGGGACAGGGGGCTAGACAATCAGCCCCAGCATTTT. Translation: CASSGRDRGLDNQPQHF.

This clonotype was recorded at least ten times. The CDR3 region has the DNA TGTGCCAGCAGCTACGGGGCGGGGCCTACCTACGAGCAGTACTTC. Protein: CASSYGAGPTYEQYF. V and J are TRBV13 and TRBJ2-7; D might be TRBD2 (6 bases). The CDR3 extends over 15 amino acids. V gave up 4 bases and J gave up 2 bases, with 15 bases separating them. Per germline, CDR1 PRHDT and CDR2 FYEKMQ (reference sequence).

The chain has TRBV7-6 and TRBJ2-5; D unresolved. V was trimmed by 2 bases and J by 0 bases, leaving 13 bases between them. Germline V gene sequence: CDR1 SGHVS, CDR2 FNYEAQ. The CDR3 is made up of 16 amino acids. CDR3 sequence reads: CASSLSFGQNQETQYF. The CDR3 DNA follows: TGTGCCAGCAGCTTAAGTTTCGGGCAGAACCAAGAGACCCAGTACTTC.

Of note for this clonotype: Relative to the germline gene, one junction end is altered; a read error may explain this. V usage is TRBV20-1 and J usage is TRBJ2-3; D is unresolved. This CDR3 has 12 residues. Germline CDR1 is DFQATT and CDR2 is SNEGSKA (reference sequence). In nucleotides, the CDR3 is TGCTGTGCTAGAAGAACCACAGATACGCAGTATTTC. Protein sequence: CCARRTTDTQYF.

A note on this clonotype: This may be a read error: a much more frequent sequence differs by one nucleotide. The rearrangement joins TRBV5-1 to TRBJ2-7, with TRBD2 matching 8 bases. The CDR3 spans 14 residues. J was trimmed by 7 bases and V by 2 bases; bases with no gene match: 8. Germline V gives CDR1 SGHRS, CDR2 YFSETQ. CDR3 nucleotide sequence: TGCGCCAGCAGCTTCGGGAGGGAATACAATGAGCAGTACTTC. It is translated as CASSFGREYNEQYF.